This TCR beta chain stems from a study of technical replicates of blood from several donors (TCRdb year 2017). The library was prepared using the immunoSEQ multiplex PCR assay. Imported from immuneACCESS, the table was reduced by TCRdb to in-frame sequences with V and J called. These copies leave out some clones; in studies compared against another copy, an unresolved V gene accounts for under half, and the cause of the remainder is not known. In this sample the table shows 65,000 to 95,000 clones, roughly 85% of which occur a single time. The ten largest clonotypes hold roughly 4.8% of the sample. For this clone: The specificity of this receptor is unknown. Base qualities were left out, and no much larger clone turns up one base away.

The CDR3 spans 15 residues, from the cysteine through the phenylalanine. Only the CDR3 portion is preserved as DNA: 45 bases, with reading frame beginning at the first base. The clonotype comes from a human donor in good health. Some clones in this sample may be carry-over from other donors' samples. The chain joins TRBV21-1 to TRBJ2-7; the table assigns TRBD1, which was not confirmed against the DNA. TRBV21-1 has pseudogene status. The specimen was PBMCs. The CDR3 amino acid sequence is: CASSKEAQGVEEQYF. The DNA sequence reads TGTGCCAGCAGCAAAGAGGCCCAGGGGGTCGAAGAGCAGTACTTC.